Below, 21 T cell receptor beta chains from the same sample are listed, as sequenced in a study of shared clonotypes between healthy human individuals. Clones were sequenced by immunoSEQ multiplex PCR, and TCRdb holds only the in-frame ones, with some missing. The sample consists of some 2.3 million clones, approximately 93% of them appearing once. The sample was naive CD4+ T cells from PBMCs. Indicated subset: CD45RA+ positively selected. The receptors originated from a man between 18 and 29 years old in good health. Some clones in this sample may be carry-over from other donors' samples.

This clone was observed a single time. The V and J genes are TRBV6-5 and TRBJ1-5; possible D gene TRBD1, 5 bases. Germline V gene sequence: CDR1 MNHEY, CDR2 SVGAGI. The CDR3 is 14 amino acids. V lost 2 bases and J 3 bases, leaving 8 bases between the germline ends. CDR3 sequence: CASSYVGTNQPQHF. The DNA of the CDR3 is TGTGCCAGCAGTTACGTAGGGACCAATCAGCCCCAGCATTTT.

The gene calls are TRBV4-2 and TRBJ1-2; no definite D call. The germline V and J ends were trimmed by 0 bases and 3 bases, with 5 bases remaining between them. The V gene's germline CDR1 is LGHNA and CDR2 YNFKEQ. This CDR3 has 13 residues. CDR3 bases: TGTGCCAGCAGCCAAGAGTCTTACTATGGCTACACCTTC. Translated: CASSQESYYGYTF.

This rearrangement joins TRBV11-3 to TRBJ2-1; TRBD1 matches 7 bases. V lost 5 bases, J lost 4 bases, and 5 bases stayed unmatched. Germline CDR1 and CDR2: SGHNT and YENEEA. The CDR3 covers 14 residues. CDR3 DNA: TGTGCCAGCAGCCTACAGGGGAGATACAATGAGCAGTTCTTC. Its translation is CASSLQGRYNEQFF.

This clone was picked up one time. The J gene is TRBJ2-1, the V gene TRBV5-1; perhaps TRBD2 as D (5 bases). Trimming left V 5 bases short and J 6 bases short, with 15 bases between. From germline, CDR1 is SGHRS and CDR2 YFSETQ. The length of the CDR3 is 14 residues. The CDR3, as DNA: TGCGCCAGCAGTCCCGGGATTCTCTTCAATGAGCAGTTCTTC. Encoded protein: CASSPGILFNEQFF.

The gene calls are TRBV5-1 and TRBJ1-2; tentatively, D is TRBD1 (6 bases). CDR1 and CDR2 from the germline V gene are SGHRS and YFSETQ. Deletions cut 1 base from V and 4 bases from J, with 17 bases between. This CDR3 region has 16 residues. CDR3 residues: CASSLPDHRVPYGYTF. The CDR3 nucleotides are TGCGCCAGCAGCTTGCCTGATCACAGGGTTCCCTATGGCTACACCTTC.

The rearrangement links TRBV5-1 to TRBJ2-2, with D hard to call. The CDR3 length is 15 residues. Trimming stripped 7 bases from V and 0 bases from J, with 13 bases between. Looked up from germline, CDR1 is SGHRS and CDR2 is YFSETQ. The CDR3 nucleotides are TGCGCCAGCTTCTTCGGCGTACCGAACACCGGGGAGCTGTTTTTT. Protein product: CASFFGVPNTGELFF. The variable domain in full, with the rest retrieved from reference TRBV5-1 and TRBJ2-2, is KAGVTQTPRYLIKTRGQQVTLSCSPISGHRSVSWYQQTPGQGLQFLFEYFSETQRNKGNFPGRFSGRQFSNSRSEMNVSTLELGDSALYLCASFFGVPNTGELFFGEGSRLTVL.

V is TRBV19 and J is TRBJ2-3; 11 bases agree with TRBD2. CDR3 length equals 14 residues. The germline V gene encodes CDR1 LNHDA and CDR2 SQIVND (reference sequence). J gave up 6 bases and V 6 bases, and 5 bases lay outside the gene matches. In DNA, the CDR3 is TGTGCCAGTAGAAGACTAGCGGGATTGGATACGCAGTATTTT. It is translated as CASRRLAGLDTQYF.

The CDR3 region is CASSLPKWVSDTQYF. The DNA of the CDR3 is TGTGCCAGCAGCCTCCCTAAGTGGGTATCGGATACGCAGTATTTT. The chain employs TRBV5-6 and TRBJ2-3, with D uncertain. CDR3 length: 15 residues. Trimming pared 4 bases from V and 6 bases from J, leaving 18 bases between. The V gene's germline CDR1 is SGHDT and CDR2 YYEEEE.

V gene TRBV2 combines with J gene TRBJ1-1; D may be TRBD1 (5 bases). Trimming took off 5 bases at V and 7 bases at J, with 14 bases between the two ends. The CDR3 length is 13 residues. CDR1 and CDR2 from the germline V gene are SNHLY and FYNNEI. The CDR3 DNA reads TGTGCCAGCAGTCTCGACAGCGGGAGTGAAGCTTTCTTT. Translation: CASSLDSGSEAFF.

The chain links TRBV28 to TRBJ2-5, with D perhaps matching TRBD2 (5 bases). The CDR3 contains 13 residues. Germline CDR1 reads MDHEN; CDR2 reads SYDVKM. The V end lost 10 bases, the J end lost 1 base, and 13 bases lay between the germline ends. As DNA, the CDR3 is TGTGCCACCCCCCCGGACTTCCAAGAGACCCAGTACTTC. It encodes CATPPDFQETQYF. The whole variable domain, remainder taken from reference TRBV28 and TRBJ2-5, is DVKVTQSSRYLVKRTGEKVFLECVQDMDHENMFWYRQDPGLGLRLIYFSYDVKMKEKGDIPEGYSVSREKKERFSLILESASTNQTSMYLCATPPDFQETQYFGPGTRLLVL.

This clone was found once. The rearrangement joins TRBV14 to TRBJ2-2; 7 bases line up with TRBD2. CDR1 is SGHDN and CDR2 is FVKESK in the germline V gene. The trim removed 1 base at V and 5 bases at J, leaving 10 bases unmatched. The length of the CDR3 is 17 residues. The CDR3 nucleotides read TGTGCCAGCAGCCAAGGGCCCCCGGGGGGTTGGACCGGGGAGCTGTTTTTT. Its translation is CASSQGPPGGWTGELFF.

The V gene is TRBV7-2, the J gene TRBJ2-7, with 7 positions matching TRBD2. CDR1 and CDR2 (germline): SGHTA, FQGNSA. V lost 2 bases to trimming and J lost 1 base; unmatched junction nucleotides: 8. The CDR3 spans 16 residues. CDR3 nucleotides: TGTGCCAGCAGCTTATTCGTAGCGGGTTCTTCCTACGAGCAGTACTTC. Amino acids: CASSLFVAGSSYEQYF.

The chain recombines TRBV4-2 with TRBJ2-3; 8 bases are a match to TRBD2. CDR1 is LGHNA, CDR2 YNFKEQ, per germline. This CDR3 contains 16 residues. Trimming took 3 bases from V and 1 from J; bases not matched to a gene: 6. CDR3 DNA: TGTGCCAGCAGCCATGCGCTGACTAGCGGCACAGATACGCAGTATTTT. This sequence encodes CASSHALTSGTDTQYF.

This chain links TRBV18 with TRBJ1-1; D unresolved. There are 13 residues in the CDR3. V lost 6 bases and J 4 bases, leaving 12 bases between the germline ends. The germline gives CDR1 KGHSH, CDR2 LQKENI. The chain's CDR3 is CASSRSVGTEAFF. CDR3 DNA: TGTGCCAGCTCCCGTAGTGTGGGCACTGAAGCTTTCTTT.

V is TRBV28 and J is TRBJ1-1, with D possibly TRBD1 on 6 matching bases. V was shortened by 3 bases and J by 11 bases, with 13 bases between the two germline ends. The CDR3 length is 12 residues. The germline V gene encodes CDR1 MDHEN and CDR2 SYDVKM. The CDR3 here is CASSFEGGRAFF. The CDR3 nucleotides read TGTGCCAGCAGTTTTGAGGGGGGGCGTGCTTTCTTT.

The sample holds one count of this clone. This sequence joins TRBV5-1 and TRBJ2-3; no clear D. Trimming took off 4 bases at V and 6 bases at J, with 9 bases between the two ends. The CDR3 is 12 amino acids. Per the germline V gene, CDR1 is SGHRS and CDR2 is YFSETQ. The CDR3 DNA is TGCGCCAGCAGCGTCGTTTCCGATACGCAGTATTTT. Its translation is CASSVVSDTQYF.

The V call is TRBV4-1, the J call TRBJ2-3; no clear D. Germline V lookup: CDR1 MGHRA, CDR2 YSYEKL. The CDR3 totals 14 residues. V shed 0 bases and J shed 6 bases, with 10 bases lying between them. CDR3 nucleotides: TGCGCCAGCAGCCAAGACCTAACTTCCGATACGCAGTATTTT. Amino acid sequence: CASSQDLTSDTQYF.

CDR3 sequence: CASSPVPVPYEQYF. In DNA, the CDR3 is TGTGCCAGCAGCCCAGTCCCAGTCCCCTACGAGCAGTACTTC. The genes are TRBV27 and TRBJ2-7; D uncertain. Between the trimmed V and J ends, which lost 6 bases and 2 bases, there was a span of 14 bases. Germline V lookup: CDR1 MNHEY, CDR2 SMNVEV (reference sequence). This CDR3 spans 14 amino acids.

V is TRBV5-1 and J is TRBJ2-2; TRBD1 aligns across 7 bases. This CDR3 has 14 amino acids. The trim removed 7 bases at V and 9 bases at J, leaving 12 bases unmatched. CDR1 and CDR2 from the germline V gene are SGHRS and YFSETQ. As DNA, the CDR3 is TGCGCCAGCGGATCCGACAGGGTTGGCCGGGAGCTGTTTTTT. This gives the protein CASGSDRVGRELFF. The variable domain in full, with the rest retrieved from reference TRBV5-1 and TRBJ2-2, is KAGVTQTPRYLIKTRGQQVTLSCSPISGHRSVSWYQQTPGQGLQFLFEYFSETQRNKGNFPGRFSGRQFSNSRSEMNVSTLELGDSALYLCASGSDRVGRELFFGEGSRLTVL.

The genes are TRBV19 and TRBJ2-1, with unresolved D. This CDR3 has 19 residues. With 9 bases removed from V and 0 bases from J, the gap between germline ends came to 27 bases. The germline V gene encodes CDR1 LNHDA and CDR2 SQIVND (reference sequence). CDR3 protein: CASTSTRGYQPSSYNEQFF. CDR3 bases: TGTGCCAGCACCTCCACTCGTGGGTATCAACCTAGCTCCTACAATGAGCAGTTCTTC. Full variable domain (rest looked up from reference TRBV19 and TRBJ2-1): DGGITQSPKYLFRKEGQNVTLSCEQNLNHDAMYWYRQDPGQGLRLIYYSQIVNDFQKGDIAEGYSVSREKKESFPLTVTSAQKNPTAFYLCASTSTRGYQPSSYNEQFFGPGTRLTVL.

In this sample, this clone turned up once. This chain connects TRBV6-1 to TRBJ1-3; possible D gene TRBD1, 5 bases. This CDR3 is built from 16 residues. Trimming pared 0 bases from V and 2 bases from J, leaving 11 bases between. Germline CDR1 reads MNHNS; CDR2 reads SASEGT. The CDR3 sequence: CASSEARIGAGNTIYF. CDR3 in DNA: TGTGCCAGCAGTGAAGCGAGGATAGGGGCTGGAAACACCATATATTTT.